The text below deals with one TCR beta chain. This sample is part of a study of T cell repertoires in cytomegalovirus infection. Study context: Public TCR beta signatures provided an indication of both CMV infection and a matching HLA type.

TCRdb reprocessed the reads via MiXCR and lists one record per CDR3 protein. Here the sample spans under 200,000 distinct CDR3 sequences, 28% being singletons. Specimen: PBMCs. The sequence derives from a human donor in good health (CMV status not recorded). Some clones in this sample may be carry-over from other donors' samples.

The chain's CDR3 is CAISESTGGLDSPLHF. The DNA for the CDR3 is TGTGCCATCAGTGAGTCGACAGGGGGGCTGGATTCACCCCTCCACTTT. The V gene is TRBV10-3, the J gene TRBJ1-6; TRBD1 agrees at 9 bases. With 0 bases clipped from V and 8 bases from J, the junction kept 5 bases outside the gene matches. Germline V gene sequence: CDR1 ENHRY, CDR2 SYGVKD. The CDR3 runs to 16 residues.